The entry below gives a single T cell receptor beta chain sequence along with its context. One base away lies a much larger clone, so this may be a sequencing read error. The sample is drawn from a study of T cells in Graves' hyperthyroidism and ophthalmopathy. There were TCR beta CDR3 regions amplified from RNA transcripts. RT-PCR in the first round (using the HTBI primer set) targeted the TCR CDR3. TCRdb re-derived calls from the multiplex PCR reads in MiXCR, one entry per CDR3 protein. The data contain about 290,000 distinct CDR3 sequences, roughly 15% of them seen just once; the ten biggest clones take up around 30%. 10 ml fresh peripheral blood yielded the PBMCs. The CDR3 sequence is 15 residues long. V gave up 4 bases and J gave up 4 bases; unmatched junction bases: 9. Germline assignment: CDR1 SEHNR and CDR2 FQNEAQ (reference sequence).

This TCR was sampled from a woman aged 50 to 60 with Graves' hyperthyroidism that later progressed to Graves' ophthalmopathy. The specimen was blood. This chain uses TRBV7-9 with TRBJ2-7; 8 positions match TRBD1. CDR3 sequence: CASSSEDREFYEQYF. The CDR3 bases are TGTGCCAGCAGCTCTGAGGACAGGGAGTTTTACGAGCAGTACTTC.